The next 14 T cell receptor beta chains were all read from a single sample in a study of technical replicates of blood from a few donors. Generated by immunoSEQ multiplex PCR, the TCRdb table keeps only in-frame clones and is missing some. The sample contains approximately 76,000 clones, about 86% of which appear only once. Sequencing input: PBMCs. These receptors all stem from a human donor in good health. Some clones in this sample may be carry-over from other donors' samples.

The J gene is TRBJ2-7, the V gene TRBV15; the match to TRBD2 covers 8 bases. From germline, CDR1 is LNHNV and CDR2 YYDKDF (reference sequence). The CDR3 is 17 amino acids. The ends lost 4 bases at V and 0 bases at J; junction bases unmatched: 11. The CDR3 bases are TGTGCCACCAGCAAGGCTAGCGGGTATCGGGGCTCCTACGAGCAGTACTTC. Protein product: CATSKASGYRGSYEQYF.

There are a few counts of this clone. The V gene is TRBV5-1, the J gene TRBJ1-1; the match to TRBD1 covers 7 bases. Unmatched junction bases numbered 3, after V lost 3 bases and J lost 1 base. Germline V gene lookup returns CDR1 SGHRS and CDR2 YFSETQ. The CDR3 is 14 amino acids. The CDR3 reads CASSWTGRNTEAFF. The CDR3 nucleotides read TGCGCCAGCAGCTGGACAGGTAGGAACACTGAAGCTTTCTTT.

The chain combines TRBV5-4 with TRBJ2-7, with a tentative D call TRBD1 (6 bases). Trimming took 4 bases from V and 0 from J, leaving 11 bases between them. CDR3 size: 14 residues. Germline V gene lookup returns CDR1 SGHNT and CDR2 YYREEE (reference sequence). The CDR3 DNA is TGTGCCAGCAGCAGAGACAGGAACTCCTACGAGCAGTACTTC. Translated: CASSRDRNSYEQYF.

The V and J genes are TRBV7-3 and TRBJ2-7; TRBD2 might be the D (6 bases). Germline values: CDR1 SGHTA, CDR2 FQGTGA. Trimming took 8 bases from V and 6 from J, leaving 17 bases between them. This CDR3 has 13 residues. CDR3 in DNA: TGTGCCAGCTCAAAAGAGGCGGGGTTCGAGCAGTACTTC. It is translated as CASSKEAGFEQYF.

DNA of the CDR3: TGTGCCAGCAGTGAAGCAGGGACTAGCAGGTATGAGCAGTTCTTC. Protein sequence: CASSEAGTSRYEQFF. The chain is built from TRBV6-1 and TRBJ2-1; the match to TRBD2 covers 9 bases. CDR1 and CDR2 from the germline V gene are MNHNS and SASEGT. CDR3 size: 15 residues. Trimming removed 0 bases from V and 8 bases from J; junction bases left unmatched: 5.

The chain recombines TRBV2 with TRBJ1-5; 8 bases map to TRBD1. With 5 bases clipped from V and 3 bases from J, the junction kept 6 bases outside the gene matches. CDR3 length equals 15 residues. The V gene's germline CDR1 is SNHLY and CDR2 FYNNEI. DNA of the CDR3: TGTGCCAGCAGTCGACAGGGGATGGCCAATCAGCCCCAGCATTTT. Its protein product is CASSRQGMANQPQHF.

The chain couples TRBV4-3 to TRBJ2-3, with 9 bases fitting TRBD1. The CDR3 runs 14 residues. The ends lost 2 bases at V and 5 bases at J; junction bases unmatched: 2. In germline, CDR1 is LGHNA, CDR2 YSLEER. CDR3 bases: TGCGCCAGCAGCCAACGGACAGGGGTAGATACGCAGTATTTT. It is translated as CASSQRTGVDTQYF.

The V and J genes are TRBV7-9 and TRBJ2-7, with 9 bases identical to TRBD2. The CDR3 consists of 17 residues. CDR1 SEHNR and CDR2 FQNEAQ come from the germline V gene (reference sequence). J was trimmed by 2 bases and V by 1 base; bases with no gene match: 9. Written as DNA, the CDR3 is TGTGCCAGCAGCTTAGTAGGGCTAGCGGGGTCAACCTACGAGCAGTACTTC. Translation gives CASSLVGLAGSTYEQYF.

The V call is TRBV9, the J call TRBJ1-2; possible D gene TRBD1, 6 bases. The CDR3 has 16 residues. V lost 4 bases to trimming and J lost 8 bases, with 24 bases between them. Per the germline V gene, CDR1 is SGDLS and CDR2 is YYNGEE. CDR3 amino acids: CASSPGEPGLPSGYTF. For the CDR3, the DNA is TGTGCCAGCAGCCCAGGGGAACCGGGATTACCATCGGGCTACACCTTC.

This clone was found a few times. In DNA, the CDR3 is TGTGCTAGTGGATTGACCGGGACTAGCGTCGGATTGCAGTATTTT. This encodes CASGLTGTSVGLQYF. The V gene is TRBV12-5, the J gene TRBJ2-3, with TRBD2 identical over 10 bases. Germline assignment: CDR1 LGHNT and CDR2 FRNRAP. V trimming: 6 bases; J trimming: 11 bases; junction bases outside the gene matches: 14. This CDR3 contains 15 residues.

The rearrangement links TRBV7-2 to TRBJ1-1; 7 bases are shared with TRBD1. This CDR3 is built from 16 residues. The V segment lost 6 bases and the J segment 0 bases; nucleotides outside the gene matches: 10. CDR1 is SGHTA, CDR2 FQGNSA, per germline. Written as DNA, the CDR3 is TGTGCCAGCAGACCCACCGGGACAGTGATGAACACTGAAGCTTTCTTT. Translation: CASRPTGTVMNTEAFF.

The chain combines TRBV20-1 with TRBJ2-4; no firm D call. The CDR3 is made up of 11 amino acids. The V end lost 8 bases, the J end lost 5 bases, and 10 bases lay between the germline ends. Germline values: CDR1 DFQATT, CDR2 SNEGSKA (reference sequence). The CDR3 here is CSPGQQNIQYF. The CDR3 DNA sequence: TGCAGTCCGGGTCAGCAAAACATTCAGTACTTC.

The J gene is TRBJ2-1, the V gene TRBV5-6; 7 nucleotides line up with TRBD1. Trimming removed 4 bases from V and 3 bases from J; junction bases left unmatched: 4. From germline, CDR1 is SGHDT and CDR2 YYEEEE. The CDR3 is made up of 14 amino acids. CDR3 coding DNA: TGTGCCAGCAGCCCCCGGGACAGCTACAATGAGCAGTTCTTC. Translated, it gives CASSPRDSYNEQFF.

The rearrangement joins TRBV29-1 to TRBJ2-3, with D possibly being TRBD2 (7 bases). Trimming cost V 1 base and J 5 bases, with 13 bases left between them. CDR1 and CDR2 from the germline V gene are SQVTM and ANQGSEA. The CDR3 runs to 14 residues. The CDR3 DNA follows: TGCAGCGTTGAAGGGGTGGGAGGGGGAGATACGCAGTATTTT. Protein sequence: CSVEGVGGGDTQYF.